Each of the 17 T cell receptor beta chains below was sequenced from the same sample in a study of shared clonotypes between healthy human individuals. TCRdb's table, derived via immunoSEQ multiplex PCR, lists solely in-frame clones and lacks some. The table records 2 million to 2.5 million clones, 80% to 95% of them present only once. Source material: naive CD4+ T cells from PBMCs. Subset in this sample: CD45RA+ positively selected. These receptors were collected from a young man in good health. Some clones in this sample may be carry-over from other donors' samples.

The rearrangement uses TRBV10-3 and TRBJ2-2; D tentatively reads TRBD1 or TRBD2 (5 bases each). Per the germline V gene, CDR1 is ENHRY and CDR2 is SYGVKD. This CDR3 is built from 14 residues. Trimming cost V 4 bases and J 3 bases, with 9 bases left between them. CDR3: CAISGEGYTGELFF. CDR3 coding DNA: TGTGCCATCAGTGGCGAGGGGTACACCGGGGAGCTGTTTTTT.

The chain has TRBV18 and TRBJ2-1; D may be TRBD2 (5 bases). The CDR3 has 13 amino acids. V was shortened by 3 bases and J by 8 bases, with 11 bases between the two germline ends. CDR1 and CDR2 (germline): KGHSH, LQKENI. CDR3 residues: CASSPDTLDEQFF. The CDR3 nucleotides are TGTGCCAGCTCACCTGACACACTAGATGAGCAGTTCTTC.

This rearrangement joins TRBV6-5 to TRBJ2-7; TRBD2 might be the D (5 bases). The CDR3 runs to 13 residues. Germline loops: CDR1 MNHEY, CDR2 SVGAGI. The ends were cut back, 4 bases at V and 1 base at J, with 8 bases in the middle. For the CDR3, the DNA is TGTGCCAGCAGTTCTAGCTTTTCCTACGAGCAGTACTTC. It codes for CASSSSFSYEQYF.

The chain uses TRBV7-9 and TRBJ2-7, with 8 nucleotides matching TRBD1. This CDR3 comprises 17 residues. The germline gives CDR1 SEHNR, CDR2 FQNEAQ (reference sequence). J gave up 0 bases and V 5 bases, and 12 bases lay outside the gene matches. DNA of the CDR3: TGTGCCAGCAGCGCTAACGGGGACAGGCCGAGCTCCTACGAGCAGTACTTC. Encoded protein: CASSANGDRPSSYEQYF.

The genes are TRBV5-1 and TRBJ2-1; D is possibly TRBD2 (6 bases). The germline gives CDR1 SGHRS, CDR2 YFSETQ. Trimming took off 1 base at V and 8 bases at J, with 10 bases between the two ends. The CDR3 loop spans 13 amino acids. The CDR3 reads CASSLSLAYEQFF. The CDR3 region has the DNA TGCGCCAGCAGCTTGTCTCTAGCGTATGAGCAGTTCTTC.

The chain combines TRBV11-1 with TRBJ1-6, with D uncertain. CDR1 and CDR2 (germline): SGHAT, FQDESV (reference sequence). The CDR3 runs to 15 residues. The V end was cut by 1 base, the J end by 7 bases, with 11 bases between. The CDR3 reads CASSLVSRGNSPLHF. Written as DNA, the CDR3 is TGTGCCAGCAGCTTAGTATCCCGCGGAAATTCACCCCTCCACTTT. Based on the CDR3 plus reference TRBV11-1 and TRBJ1-6, the full variable domain is EAEVAQSPRYKITEKSQAVAFWCDPISGHATLYWYRQILGQGPELLVQFQDESVVDDSQLPKDRFSAERLKGVDSTLKIQPAELGDSAMYLCASSLVSRGNSPLHFGNGTRLTVT.

With regard to this clone: Its ends do not fully match the called genes, so a read error is possible. Other nucleotide sequences from this sample produce the same CDR3. The CDR3 protein is CASSPPGLADTGELFF. The CDR3 coding sequence is TGTGCCAGCTCGCCACCGGGACTAGCTGACACCGGGGAGCTGTTTTTT. V and J are TRBV18 and TRBJ2-2; 9 bases match TRBD2. In germline, CDR1 is KGHSH, CDR2 LQKENI. This CDR3 is 16 amino acids long.

The J gene is TRBJ2-2, the V gene TRBV2; 9 bases are shared with TRBD1. V was clipped by 4 bases and J by 5 bases; unmatched bases: 5. This CDR3 is built from 15 residues. CDR1 is SNHLY and CDR2 is FYNNEI in the germline V gene. The CDR3 coding sequence is TGTGCCAGCAGTGGACAGGGGGGGTCTACCGGGGAGCTGTTTTTT. It yields the protein CASSGQGGSTGELFF.

This clone was seen once. J is TRBJ1-5 and V is TRBV5-1; 7 positions agree with TRBD1. The length of the CDR3 is 15 residues. The J segment lost 7 bases and the V segment lost 4 bases, leaving 11 bases of the junction unmatched. Germline CDR1 is SGHRS and CDR2 is YFSETQ. The CDR3 DNA reads TGCGCCAGCAGCGCTGGGACAGCAGAGGGCCAGCCCCAGCATTTT. This gives the protein CASSAGTAEGQPQHF.

The chain employs TRBV28 and TRBJ2-1; maybe TRBD2 (5 bases). V lost 5 bases, J lost 2 bases, and 13 bases lay in between. CDR3 length equals 15 residues. The germline V gene has CDR1 MDHEN and CDR2 SYDVKM. The CDR3 protein is CASSPGGAAYNEQFF. The CDR3 DNA is TGTGCCAGCAGTCCCGGTGGAGCGGCCTACAATGAGCAGTTCTTC. Full variable domain (outside the CDR3, taken from reference TRBV28 and TRBJ2-1): DVKVTQSSRYLVKRTGEKVFLECVQDMDHENMFWYRQDPGLGLRLIYFSYDVKMKEKGDIPEGYSVSREKKERFSLILESASTNQTSMYLCASSPGGAAYNEQFFGPGTRLTVL.

Turning to this clone: The sample has other DNA sequences that encode this CDR3 too. The V gene is TRBV28, the J gene TRBJ2-6; D is tentatively TRBD1 or TRBD2 (6 bases each). This CDR3 spans 15 amino acids. Germline loops: CDR1 MDHEN, CDR2 SYDVKM. Between the trimmed V and J ends, which lost 3 bases and 4 bases, there was a span of 10 bases. The CDR3, as DNA: TGTGCCAGCAGTTTCGGAGGGACAGGGGCCAACGTCCTGACTTTC. It translates to CASSFGGTGANVLTF.

V usage is TRBV5-1 and J usage is TRBJ1-1, with D tentatively TRBD1 (6 bases). V was trimmed by 4 bases and J by 5 bases, leaving 18 bases between them. CDR3 length equals 15 residues. Germline V CDR1 and CDR2: SGHRS, YFSETQ. CDR3 coding DNA: TGCGCCAGCAGCGCCGCCCCAGGGGTCGGTACTGAAGCTTTCTTT. Translated, it gives CASSAAPGVGTEAFF.

The V and J genes are TRBV7-8 and TRBJ2-7; D gene uncertain. The CDR3 is made up of 13 amino acids. Germline V CDR1 and CDR2: SGHVS, FQNEAQ. V shed 1 base and J shed 13 bases, with 17 bases lying between them. In nucleotides, the CDR3 is TGTGCCAGCAGCTTAGTGAGGACGCACCTCCCCTACTTC. Residues: CASSLVRTHLPYF.

The J gene is TRBJ1-1, the V gene TRBV10-3; D may be TRBD1 (5 bases). In germline, CDR1 is ENHRY, CDR2 SYGVKD. CDR3 length equals 15 residues. Trimming pared 0 bases from V and 2 bases from J, leaving 10 bases between. CDR3 region: CAISESGRVNTEAFF. The CDR3 coding sequence is TGTGCCATCAGTGAGTCGGGCAGGGTTAACACTGAAGCTTTCTTT.

V usage is TRBV4-2 and J usage is TRBJ2-3; 11 bases map to TRBD1. Germline V gene sequence: CDR1 LGHNA, CDR2 YNFKEQ. The V and J ends lost 2 bases and 6 bases, in that order; junction bases with no gene match: 4. The CDR3 loop spans 15 amino acids. CDR3 region: CASSQPGQGADTQYF. The CDR3 coding sequence is TGTGCCAGCAGCCAACCAGGACAGGGGGCGGATACGCAGTATTTT.

J is TRBJ2-3 and V is TRBV5-8; a possible D gene is TRBD2 (6 bases). Germline CDR1 is SGHTS and CDR2 is YDEGEE. There are 16 residues in the CDR3. V lost 4 bases and J lost 6, with 21 bases in between. This CDR3 is CASSREPAGGIDTQYF. In DNA, the CDR3 is TGTGCCAGCAGCCGGGAGCCTGCCGGAGGGATCGATACGCAGTATTTT.

The genes are TRBV19 and TRBJ2-1; tentatively, D is TRBD2 (5 bases). Germline CDR1 and CDR2: LNHDA and SQIVND (reference sequence). The germline V and J ends were trimmed by 6 bases and 3 bases, with 18 bases remaining between them. The CDR3 consists of 16 residues. The chain's CDR3 is CASSTLGERIYNEQFF. As DNA, the CDR3 is TGTGCCAGTAGCACCCTTGGGGAGCGGATCTACAATGAGCAGTTCTTC.